Listed below are T cell receptor beta chains from one sample, sequenced in a study of T cell repertoires in cytomegalovirus infection. What these receptors recognize is not known. TCRdb reprocessed the reads via MiXCR and lists one record per CDR3 protein. The top ten clones hold 9.5% to 15% of a sample with about 830,000 distinct CDR3 sequences, approximately 32% of them seen once. The specimen was cultured CD8+ T cells from PBMCs, collected from culture after CMV antigen stimulation. These receptor sequences come from a human donor in good health (CMV status not recorded). Some clones in this sample may be carry-over from other donors' samples. Each CDR3 is given with its conserved first and last residue. A D gene is named only where the DNA matches it firmly. Clone size appears in some rows only: once, few, many, or a class for an expanded clone.

d_call j_call v_call clone_size cdr3_aa cdr3_nt
TRBD2 TRBJ2-1 TRBV7-9 . CASSPSGVDEQFF TGTGCCAGCAGCCCTAGCGGGGTAGATGAGCAGTTCTTC
. TRBJ1-2 TRBV7-2 many CASSPHIYGYTF TGTGCCAGCAGCCCGCACATCTATGGCTACACCTTC
. TRBJ1-4 TRBV27 . CASSSAAGNEKLFF TGTGCCAGCAGTTCGGCAGCGGGAAATGAAAAACTGTTTTTT
. TRBJ2-1 TRBV9 . CASSEGGGTHNEQFF TGTGCCAGCAGCGAGGGGGGGGGGACCCACAATGAGCAGTTCTTC
. TRBJ1-4 TRBV7-9 . CASSLLGQNNEKLFF TGTGCCAGCAGCTTACTTGGGCAGAATAATGAAAAACTGTTTTTT
TRBD1 TRBJ2-6 TRBV4-3 few CASSHTLLRQGTSLGANVLTF TGCGCCAGCAGCCACACGTTATTGAGACAGGGGACTTCTCTGGGAGCCAACGTCCTGACTTTC
. TRBJ2-1 TRBV19 . CASSIQTSSYNEQFF TGTGCCAGTAGTATACAGACCAGCTCCTACAATGAGCAGTTCTTC
. TRBJ1-5 TRBV4-1 . CASSQVLHNQPQHF TGCGCCAGCAGCCAAGTTCTACACAATCAGCCCCAGCATTTT
TRBD1 TRBJ2-5 TRBV7-4 . CASSLLGQGVQETQYF TGTGCCAGCAGCTTATTAGGGCAGGGGGTCCAAGAGACCCAGTACTTC
. TRBJ1-2 TRBV19 . CASSIGWPGDNYGYTF TGTGCCAGTAGTATCGGTTGGCCGGGAGACAACTATGGCTACACCTTC
. TRBJ1-4 TRBV5-6 . CASSLWSQGRASEKLFF TGTGCCAGCAGCTTGTGGTCCCAGGGTCGAGCAAGTGAAAAACTGTTTTTT
. TRBJ2-2 TRBV19 . CASSVQNPGELFF TGTGCCAGTTCGGTCCAGAACCCCGGGGAGCTGTTTTTT
. TRBJ2-6 TRBV6-6 . CASSYRGRTEHSGANVLTF TGTGCCAGCAGTTACCGCGGACGGACTGAACACTCTGGGGCCAACGTCCTGACTTTC
. TRBJ1-5 TRBV7-6 . CASSFSTESNQPQHF TGTGCCAGCAGCTTTTCGACCGAGAGCAATCAGCCCCAGCATTTT
. TRBJ2-3 TRBV7-8 few CASRSEGSTTDTQYF TGTGCCAGCAGATCGGAGGGGTCTACCACAGATACGCAGTATTTT
. TRBJ2-2 TRBV6-5 few CASSYRAWGGELFF TGTGCCAGCAGTTACCGGGCTTGGGGAGGGGAGCTGTTTTTT
. TRBJ2-7 TRBV15 . CATTPEGQDEQYF TGTGCCACCACCCCGGAGGGGCAAGACGAGCAGTACTTC
. TRBJ1-4 TRBV6-6 few CASRNKEGLVSGNEKLFF TGTGCCAGCAGAAATAAGGAGGGATTAGTGTCGGGTAATGAAAAACTGTTTTTT
TRBD2 TRBJ2-6 TRBV7-6 few CASSIAGVSSGANVLTF TGTGCCAGCAGCATAGCGGGGGTATCCTCTGGGGCCAACGTCCTGACTTTC
. TRBJ2-3 TRBV3-1 . CASSQEGVIADTQYF TGTGCCAGCAGCCAAGAGGGGGTCATCGCAGATACGCAGTATTTT
. TRBJ2-1 TRBV11-1 few CASSTHGVRRVYNEQFF TGTGCCAGCAGCACCCACGGGGTGCGGAGAGTTTACAATGAGCAGTTCTTC
. TRBJ2-1 TRBV6-8 . CASSYSVTGRYNEQFF TGTGCCAGCAGTTACTCCGTGACAGGAAGATACAATGAGCAGTTCTTC
. TRBJ2-3 TRBV12-3/TRBV12-4 . CASSDPNPGEKMTDTQYF TGTGCCAGCAGCGACCCTAACCCAGGGGAGAAGATGACAGATACGCAGTATTTT
. TRBJ2-3 TRBV7-9 . CASSLVGGAGSLHTDTQYF TGTGCCAGCAGCCTTGTAGGGGGGGCCGGCTCCTTACACACAGATACGCAGTATTTT
. TRBJ1-1 TRBV12-3/TRBV12-4 . CASSFGGFAFF TGTGCCAGCAGTTTCGGAGGGTTTGCTTTCTTT
. TRBJ2-3 TRBV6-1 . CASSNIGYGTDTQYF TGTGCCAGCAGTAATATAGGATACGGCACAGATACGCAGTATTTT
. TRBJ2-1 TRBV6-1 few CASSELEDYNEQFF TGTGCCAGCAGTGAATTGGAGGACTACAATGAGCAGTTCTTC
TRBD2 TRBJ2-2 TRBV19 few CASSFSEREPNTGELFF TGTGCCAGTAGTTTCTCCGAGCGGGAACCGAACACCGGGGAGCTGTTTTTT
. TRBJ1-6 TRBV6-2/TRBV6-3 . CASSYSRRAGAINSPLHF TGTGCCAGCAGTTACTCAAGGCGAGCGGGCGCAATTAATTCACCCCTCCACTTT
. TRBJ1-2 TRBV5-4 . CASSLVTGTYGYTF TGTGCCAGCAGCTTGGTAACAGGGACCTATGGCTACACCTTC
. TRBJ2-2 TRBV7-9 . CASSLAYGDPGELFF TGTGCCAGCAGCTTAGCGTACGGGGACCCGGGGGAGCTGTTTTTT
. TRBJ2-5 TRBV6-8 . CASLLGETQYF TGTGCCAGCCTTCTCGGGGAGACCCAGTACTTC
. TRBJ1-5 TRBV27 . CASSFTSTGGNQPQHF TGTGCCAGCAGTTTTACCTCAACGGGGGGCAATCAGCCCCAGCATTTT
. TRBJ2-2 TRBV15 . CATSRVEGRTGELFF TGTGCCACCAGCAGAGTAGAGGGACGGACCGGGGAGCTGTTTTTT
. TRBJ2-2 TRBV7-2 many CASSLPVSEPNTGELFF TGTGCCAGCAGCTTGCCCGTTTCAGAGCCGAACACCGGGGAGCTGTTTTTT
. TRBJ1-1 TRBV7-9 . CASSQGRVGNTEAFF TGTGCCAGCAGCCAGGGGCGGGTCGGAAACACTGAAGCTTTCTTT
. TRBJ1-1 TRBV4-3 . CASSQGVSSQGMNTEAFF TGCGCCAGCAGCCAAGGGGTCAGCTCCCAAGGGATGAACACTGAAGCTTTCTTT
TRBD2 TRBJ2-5 TRBV12-3/TRBV12-4 many CASSLSQRGVREETQYF TGTGCCAGCAGTTTGAGCCAGCGGGGGGTCCGGGAGGAGACCCAGTACTTC
. TRBJ2-3 TRBV28 few CASSLSSEDTQYF TGTGCCAGCAGTTTGAGCAGCGAGGATACGCAGTATTTT
. TRBJ1-2 TRBV5-4 . CASSDVPGGYTF TGTGCCAGCAGCGATGTGCCAGGTGGCTACACCTTC
. TRBJ2-1 TRBV6-1 . CASSFGGPPSNEQFF TGTGCCAGCAGTTTCGGGGGCCCACCGTCCAATGAGCAGTTCTTC
. TRBJ2-7 TRBV12-3/TRBV12-4 few CASSLVTESSYEQYF TGTGCCAGCAGTTTGGTCACCGAGAGCTCCTACGAGCAGTACTTC
TRBD2 TRBJ2-5 TRBV4-1 few CASSPIGGGETQYF TGCGCCAGCAGCCCCATCGGGGGGGGGGAGACCCAGTACTTC
. TRBJ1-1 TRBV27 many CASSSYEGRLAFF TGTGCCAGCAGTTCCTATGAGGGACGGCTAGCTTTCTTT
. TRBJ2-7 TRBV7-6 many CASSPAGHSYEQYF TGTGCCAGCAGCCCTGCGGGACATAGCTACGAGCAGTACTTC
TRBD2 TRBJ2-1 TRBV6-2/TRBV6-3 . CASRDRGLARGSSYNEQFF TGTGCCAGCAGGGATAGGGGACTAGCGCGGGGGAGCTCCTACAATGAGCAGTTCTTC
. TRBJ2-7 TRBV5-4 few CASSTKGGPYEQYF TGTGCCAGCAGCACGAAGGGGGGCCCCTACGAGCAGTACTTC
. TRBJ2-6 TRBV6-1 . CASSGPHPSGANVLTF TGTGCCAGCAGCGGCCCCCACCCGTCTGGGGCCAACGTCCTGACTTTC
TRBD2 TRBJ2-2 TRBV7-2 many CASSLGVAGGLTGELFF TGTGCCAGCAGCTTAGGTGTAGCGGGGGGGCTCACCGGGGAGCTGTTTTTT
TRBD1 TRBJ1-5 TRBV6-6 few CASSTPGQGALGNQPQHF TGTGCCAGCAGCACCCCGGGACAGGGGGCACTTGGCAATCAGCCCCAGCATTTT
. TRBJ1-1 TRBV6-5 . CASSYYGTGEAFF TGTGCCAGCAGTTACTACGGGACCGGGGAAGCTTTCTTT
. TRBJ2-3 TRBV19 . CASSLRLPDTQYF TGTGCCAGTAGTTTGAGACTCCCAGATACGCAGTATTTT
. TRBJ1-2 TRBV6-1 . CASSDIGGHGGYTF TGTGCCAGCAGTGACATCGGCGGGCATGGGGGCTACACCTTC
TRBD1 TRBJ1-1 TRBV4-3 few CASSQDSGTGRMNTEAFF TGCGCCAGCAGCCAAGATAGCGGGACAGGCAGAATGAACACTGAAGCTTTCTTT
. TRBJ1-2 TRBV19 once CASSWSEYGYTF TGTGCCAGTAGTTGGTCCGAGTATGGCTACACCTTC